A single sample is the source of the 5 T cell receptor beta chains below, sequenced in a study of Ad26.COV2.S vaccination and SARS-CoV-2 variants (dated by TCRdb to about 2021). Taken with the paper, the label for treatment or condition translates to: approximately 18 received Ad26.COV2.S at low or high dose, single or two shots; a few received placebo; per-sample allocation not given. Repertoires of vaccine and placebo recipients were sequenced from samples taken on day 63 after the first injection. The protocol used for the library was the immunoSEQ multiplex PCR assay. Drawn from immuneACCESS, this table holds only the in-frame rearrangements with V and J called that TCRdb kept. Clones are partly lost; checked studies trace under half to an unresolved V gene and leave the rest unexplained. The sample contains more than 400,000 clones, less than 95% of them found a single time. Less than 5.5% of the sample lies in the top ten.

The starting material was peripheral blood, obtained in a trial of Ad26.COV2.S vaccine versus placebo. The source of these receptors is a person aged 18-65 years who received the Ad26.COV2.S COVID-19 vaccine or a placebo.

For the CDR3, the DNA is TGTGCCAGCAGCTTAGTCCCGGGTTCCGACTCCTACGAGCAGTACTTC. Protein sequence: CASSLVPGSDSYEQYF. V gene TRBV7-6 combines with J gene TRBJ2-7; D uncertain. Germline CDR1 is SGHVS and CDR2 is FNYEAQ. V lost 1 base to trimming and J lost 0 bases, with 13 bases between them. This CDR3 is built from 16 residues.

The J gene is TRBJ2-1, the V gene TRBV5-1; TRBD2 matches at 14 bases. V lost 4 bases and J lost 9; bases outside the gene matches: 9. There are 16 residues in the CDR3. In germline, CDR1 is SGHRS, CDR2 YFSETQ. DNA of the CDR3: TGCGCCAGCAGCCCGGGGACTAGCGGGAGTCCAGGTGAGCAGTTCTTC. This gives the protein CASSPGTSGSPGEQFF.

V gene TRBV12-2 combines with J gene TRBJ2-1; the D segment call TRBD2 is taken from the table without a DNA check. TRBV12-2 is a documented pseudogene. This CDR3 has 18 amino acids. CDR3: CASRLQEAEASSYNEQFF. The CDR3 region has the DNA TGTGCAAGTCGCCTCCAGGAGGCGGAAGCCAGCTCCTACAATGAGCAGTTCTTC.

The chain uses TRBV7-9 and TRBJ2-1; the D gene is possibly TRBD1 (5 bases). The CDR3 has 12 amino acids. Trimming pared 5 bases from V and 5 bases from J, leaving 7 bases between. From germline, CDR1 is SEHNR and CDR2 FQNEAQ (reference sequence). Here the CDR3 DNA reads TGTGCCAGCAGCCGACAGCACAATGAGCAGTTCTTC. Translation: CASSRQHNEQFF.

The CDR3 reads CASVVITEAFF. The CDR3 DNA follows: TGTGCCAGCGTGGTGATTACTGAAGCTTTCTTT. V is TRBV2 and J is TRBJ1-1; D call uncertain. From germline, CDR1 is SNHLY and CDR2 FYNNEI. This CDR3 region has 11 residues. V was clipped by 8 bases and J by 5 bases, with 9 bases between them.